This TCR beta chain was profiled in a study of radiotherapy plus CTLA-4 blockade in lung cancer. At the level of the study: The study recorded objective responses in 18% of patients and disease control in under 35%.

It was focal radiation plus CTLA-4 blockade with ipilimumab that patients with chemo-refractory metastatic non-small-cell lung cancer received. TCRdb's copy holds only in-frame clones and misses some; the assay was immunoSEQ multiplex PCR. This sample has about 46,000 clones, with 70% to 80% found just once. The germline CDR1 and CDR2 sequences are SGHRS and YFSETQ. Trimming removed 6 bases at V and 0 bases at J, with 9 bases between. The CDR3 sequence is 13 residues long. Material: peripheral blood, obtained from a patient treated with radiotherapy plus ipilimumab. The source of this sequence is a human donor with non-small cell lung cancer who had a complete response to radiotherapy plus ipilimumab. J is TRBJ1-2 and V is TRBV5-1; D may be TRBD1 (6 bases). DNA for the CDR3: TGCGCCAGCAAGAGGGACACTAACTATGGCTACACCTTC. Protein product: CASKRDTNYGYTF.